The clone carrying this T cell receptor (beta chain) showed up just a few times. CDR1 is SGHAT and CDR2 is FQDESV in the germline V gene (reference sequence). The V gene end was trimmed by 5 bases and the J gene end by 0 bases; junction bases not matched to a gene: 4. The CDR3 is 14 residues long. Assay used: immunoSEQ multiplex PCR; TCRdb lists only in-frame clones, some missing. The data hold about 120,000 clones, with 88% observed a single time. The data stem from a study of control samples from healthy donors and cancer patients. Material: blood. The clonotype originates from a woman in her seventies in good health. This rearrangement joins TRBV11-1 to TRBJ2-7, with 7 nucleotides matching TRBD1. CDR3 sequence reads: CASSMDRSSYEQYF. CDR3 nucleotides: TGTGCCAGCAGCATGGACAGGTCCTCCTACGAGCAGTACTTC.